This T cell receptor beta chain derives from a study of blood T cell repertoires in COVID-19. About the study: Material from acute and convalescent COVID-19 was sourced from the United States, Italy and Spain. T cells, B-cell-depleted T cells, or PBMCs supplied cDNA or gDNA.

The CDR3 covers 16 residues. CDR1 is SGHAT, CDR2 FQNNGV, per germline. Trimming cost V 6 bases and J 0 bases, with 15 bases left between them. Per the authors' pipeline: Counts of nucleated cells, estimated from reference gene primer amplification, were obtained. Assay used: immunoSEQ multiplex PCR; TCRdb lists only in-frame clones, some missing. Clone size and the V and J calls come from that table; the DNA yielded D and trimming. The sample holds 400,000 to 550,000 clones; around nine tenths are singletons and the top ten take approximately 4.3%. The sequence was obtained from a young woman with acute or convalescent COVID-19. The specimen sequenced was peripheral blood. V gene TRBV11-2 combines with J gene TRBJ2-1, with D possibly matching TRBD2 (5 bases). The CDR3 region is CASRHGLTSSYNEQFF. CDR3 nucleotide sequence: TGTGCCAGCAGGCACGGCCTTACTAGCTCCTACAATGAGCAGTTCTTC.